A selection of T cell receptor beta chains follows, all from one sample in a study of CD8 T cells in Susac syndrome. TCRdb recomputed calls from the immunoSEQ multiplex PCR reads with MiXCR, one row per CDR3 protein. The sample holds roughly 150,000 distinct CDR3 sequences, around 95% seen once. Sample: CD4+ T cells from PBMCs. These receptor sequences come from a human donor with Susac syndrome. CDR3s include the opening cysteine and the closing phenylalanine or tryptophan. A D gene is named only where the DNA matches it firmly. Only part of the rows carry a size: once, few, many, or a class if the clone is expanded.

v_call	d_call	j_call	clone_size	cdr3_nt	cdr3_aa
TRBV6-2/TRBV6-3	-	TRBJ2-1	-	TGTGCCAGCAGTTATTATGAGCAGTTCTTC	CASSYYEQFF
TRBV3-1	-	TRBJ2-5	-	TGTGCCAGCAGCCAAGACGGTGCGAGTGGGACCCAGTACTTC	CASSQDGASGTQYF
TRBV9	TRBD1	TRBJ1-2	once	TGTGCCAGCAGCACTCGGGACAGGGAGCGCTATGGCTACACCTTC	CASSTRDRERYGYTF
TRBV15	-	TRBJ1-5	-	TGTGCCACCAGCAAACAGGGCTATAGCAATCAGCCCCAGCATTTT	CATSKQGYSNQPQHF
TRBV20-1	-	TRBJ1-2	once	TGCAGTGCTGACCCCTCCCAGGGGCTTTATGGCTACACCTTC	CSADPSQGLYGYTF
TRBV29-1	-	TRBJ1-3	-	TGCAGCGCTGGGAGCTCTGGAAACACCATATATTTT	CSAGSSGNTIYF
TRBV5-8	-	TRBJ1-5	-	TGTGCCAGCAGTCGGGACACCCTGAGCTATCAGCCCCAGCATTTT	CASSRDTLSYQPQHF
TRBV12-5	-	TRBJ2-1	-	TGTGCTAGTGGTTTGGTAGGGGCTGGAGAGCAGTTCTTC	CASGLVGAGEQFF
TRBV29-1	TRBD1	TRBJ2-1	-	TGCAGCGGAGCAGGGGGGACAGGGGGCAATGAGCAGTTCTTC	CSGAGGTGGNEQFF
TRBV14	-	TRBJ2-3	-	TGTGCCAGCAGCCAACCTGGCACAGATACGCAGTATTTT	CASSQPGTDTQYF
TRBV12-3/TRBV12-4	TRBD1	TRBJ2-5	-	TGTGCCAGCAGTTGGCCCTCCACCGGGGGACAGGGGGAGACCCAGTACTTC	CASSWPSTGGQGETQYF
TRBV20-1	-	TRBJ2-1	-	TGCAGTGCTGGAAGGCGACTTCCCAGCTCCTACAATGAGCAGTTCTTC	CSAGRRLPSSYNEQFF
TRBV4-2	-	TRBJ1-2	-	TGTGCCAGCAGCCAAGAAGGGGCAGGTACCTATGGCTACACCTTC	CASSQEGAGTYGYTF
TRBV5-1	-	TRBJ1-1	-	TGCGCCAGCAGTGTTAACTTCGGCACTGAAGCTTTCTTT	CASSVNFGTEAFF
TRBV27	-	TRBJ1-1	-	TGTGCCAGCAGTTTGAAGGAGAACACTGAAGCTTTCTTT	CASSLKENTEAFF
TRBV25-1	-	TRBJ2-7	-	TGTGCCAGCAGGGATACCGGACGGCCTTTCGCCGAGCAGTACTTC	CASRDTGRPFAEQYF
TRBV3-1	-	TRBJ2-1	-	TGTGCCAGCAGCCAATCGAAGGCCTACTACAATGAGCAGTTCTTC	CASSQSKAYYNEQFF
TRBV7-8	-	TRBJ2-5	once	TGTGCCAGCAGCTTAGGCCCTAGCCCACCGGCCCAGTACTTC	CASSLGPSPPAQYF
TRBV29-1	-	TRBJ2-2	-	TGCAGCGTTCTGGACAGATCCGCGAACACCGGGGAGCTGTTTTTT	CSVLDRSANTGELFF
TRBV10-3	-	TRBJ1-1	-	TGTGCCATCAGCAAAACAGGGAACACTGAAGCTTTCTTT	CAISKTGNTEAFF
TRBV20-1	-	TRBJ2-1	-	TGCAGTGCCACGGACCTCGGGAAGCAGTTCTTC	CSATDLGKQFF
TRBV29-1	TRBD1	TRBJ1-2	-	TGCAGTGGGGCAGGGGGGGACTATGGCTACACCTTC	CSGAGGDYGYTF
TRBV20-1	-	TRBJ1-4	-	TGCAGTGCTTCCGGACTGTCAACTAATGAAAAACTGTTTTTT	CSASGLSTNEKLFF
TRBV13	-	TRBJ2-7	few	TGTGCCAGCAGCCTCGTGGGAACCTACGAGCAGTACTTC	CASSLVGTYEQYF
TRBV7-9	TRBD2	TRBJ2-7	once	TGTGCCAGCAGCTTACTCGGGAGGGTCGAGCAGTACTTC	CASSLLGRVEQYF
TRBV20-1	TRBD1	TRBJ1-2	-	TGCAGTGCTCAACCGACAGGGGGCGACGGCTACACCTTC	CSAQPTGGDGYTF
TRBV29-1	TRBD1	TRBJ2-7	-	TGCAGCGTTGTGGGACAGTACGAGCAGTACTTC	CSVVGQYEQYF
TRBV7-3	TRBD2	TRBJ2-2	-	TGTGCCAGCAGCTCCGGGGGGGCCACCGGGGAGCTGTTTTTT	CASSSGGATGELFF
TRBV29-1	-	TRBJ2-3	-	TGCAGTGTTGAGGGGGGACGCACAGATACGCAGTATTTT	CSVEGGRTDTQYF
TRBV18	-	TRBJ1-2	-	TGTGCCAGCTCACCCCGTTCGAGTGGGGCCGCTAACTATGGCTACACCTTC	CASSPRSSGAANYGYTF
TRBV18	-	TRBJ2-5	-	TGTGCCAGCTCACCATTGGGCCAGGGAGAGACCCAGTACTTC	CASSPLGQGETQYF
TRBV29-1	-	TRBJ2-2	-	TGCAGCGGGAAGGGGTGGAACACCGGGGAGCTGTTTTTT	CSGKGWNTGELFF
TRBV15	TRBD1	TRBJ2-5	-	TGTGCCACCAGCAGAGATTCTGGGACAGAAGAGACCCAGTACTTC	CATSRDSGTEETQYF
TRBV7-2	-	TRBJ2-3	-	TGTGCCAGCTCCGAGGGCAGAGGGTGGGGGACAGATACGCAGTATTTT	CASSEGRGWGTDTQYF
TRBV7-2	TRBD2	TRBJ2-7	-	TGTGCCAGCAGCCAAAGCGGGAGCTCCTACGAGCAGTACTTC	CASSQSGSSYEQYF
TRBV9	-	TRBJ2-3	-	TGTGCCAGCAGCGTAGTGCCGGGTACAGATACGCAGTATTTT	CASSVVPGTDTQYF
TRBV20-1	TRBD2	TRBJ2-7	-	TGCAGTGCACTAGCGGGGATCTACGAGCAGTACTTC	CSALAGIYEQYF
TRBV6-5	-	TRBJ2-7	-	TGTGCCAGCAGTTACTCGCGCTCGAGCTCCTACGAGCAGTACTTC	CASSYSRSSSYEQYF
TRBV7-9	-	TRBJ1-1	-	TGTGCCAGCAGCTACGGACTGAACACTGAAGCTTTCTTT	CASSYGLNTEAFF
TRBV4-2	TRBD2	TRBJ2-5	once	TGTGCCAGCAGCCAAGCGGGGGGGTCCGCCGGGGTCGAGACCCAGTACTTC	CASSQAGGSAGVETQYF
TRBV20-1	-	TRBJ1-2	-	TGCAGTGCTAGGAGGCCAGGCAATAACTATGGCTACACCTTC	CSARRPGNNYGYTF
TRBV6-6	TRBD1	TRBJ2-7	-	TGTGCCAGCAGCTCCGACAGGGCCGGCTCCTACGAGCAGTACTTC	CASSSDRAGSYEQYF
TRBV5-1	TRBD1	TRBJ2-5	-	TGCGCCAGCAGCTTCTCCCCCAGGGGGCGGGAGACCCAGTACTTC	CASSFSPRGRETQYF
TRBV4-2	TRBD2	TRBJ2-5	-	TGTGCCAGCAGCCAGGCCGGGACTAGCGAAGAGACCCAGTACTTC	CASSQAGTSEETQYF
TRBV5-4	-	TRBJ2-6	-	TGTGCCAGCAGCTTCGGTCAGACCCATTACTCTGGGGCCAACGTCCTGACTTTC	CASSFGQTHYSGANVLTF
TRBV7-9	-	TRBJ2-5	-	TGTGCCAGCACCCCTGGCCTGTACCAAGAGACCCAGTACTTC	CASTPGLYQETQYF
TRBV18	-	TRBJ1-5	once	TGTGCCAGCTCACCAAGCACAGTTGTTCAGCCCCAGCATTTT	CASSPSTVVQPQHF
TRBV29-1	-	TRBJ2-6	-	TGCAGCGTTCTCTTGCCACAGTACTCTGGGGCCAACGTCCTGACTTTC	CSVLLPQYSGANVLTF
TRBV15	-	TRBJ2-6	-	TGTGCCACCAGCAGAGATACGACTGGGGCCAACGTCCTGACTTTC	CATSRDTTGANVLTF
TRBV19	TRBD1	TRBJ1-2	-	TGTGCCAGTAGTACTCTAACAGGGGACTACGATGGCTACACCTTC	CASSTLTGDYDGYTF